This TCR beta chain was found in a study of blood T cell repertoires in COVID-19. Background on the study: Donors in the United States, Italy and Spain gave samples during acute or convalescent COVID-19. T cells, B-cell-depleted T cells, or PBMCs provided the cDNA or gDNA that served as material.

CDR1 is MNHEY and CDR2 is SVGEGT in the germline V gene. The CDR3 is made up of 16 amino acids. The trim removed 5 bases at V and 10 bases at J, leaving 12 bases unmatched. This clone was detected only a few times. Per the original methods: Using reference gene primer amplification, nucleated cell counts were estimated. TCRdb's copy holds only in-frame clones and misses some; the assay was immunoSEQ multiplex PCR. The V and J calls and clone size come from that table; D and trimming were worked out from the DNA. The repertoire has approximately 240,000 clones, about 85% of them found once; the top ten carry over 2.5%.

The chain is built from TRBV6-2 or TRBV6-3 and TRBJ2-1, with 12 bases matching TRBD2. The sequenced sample was peripheral blood. This sequence originates from a man aged 45-65 years who had recovered from COVID-19. CDR3 sequence reads: CASSVLAGGRMREQFF. The DNA of the CDR3 is TGTGCCAGCAGTGTACTAGCGGGAGGCCGAATGAGGGAGCAGTTCTTC.